This T cell receptor beta chain was identified in a study of blood T cell repertoires in COVID-19 (dated by TCRdb to 2020 to 2022). For context, the study as a whole: Collaborator samples came from the United States, Italy and Spain and covered acute and convalescent phases of COVID-19. The prospective study material was composed of cDNA or gDNA derived from T cells, B-cell-depleted T cells, or PBMCs. Deeply sampled blood TCRbeta repertoires from subjects exposed to, actively infected with, or recovered from COVID-19 were included in the dataset. A freely available public database, intended as a resource for researchers studying the immune response to SARS-CoV-2, is where the repertoires were released. Samples came from the ongoing ImmuneRACE study (first 160 participants) plus 1,254 subjects from 6 global collaborators. Sample metadata almost always included a de-identified subject ID, COVID-19 status, age in years and sex. HLA class I and class II types, where available, came from metadata supplied by the sample provider rather than from assay-based typing. Paper-wide results and their limitations: The amount of clinical and demographic metadata varied by source and participant and was provided uncurated.

The germline V end is reduced by 10 bases and the J end by 7 bases; junction bases left unmatched: 9. The CDR3, cysteine through phenylalanine, is 13 amino acids long. The DNA shown is the 39-base CDR3, in frame from base 1. For this clone: Its antigen specificity is not known. Per-base qualities were not stored, and no clone one base away is much larger.

TCRbeta CDR3 regions were amplified from genomic DNA by means of the immunoSEQ Assay, a bias-controlled multiplex PCR. From the authors' description of their analysis: The number of nucleated cells in each sample was estimated from the amplification of reference gene primers within the assay. Sequence reads were collapsed and filtered to measure the absolute abundance of every unique TCRbeta CDR3 rearrangement. For each sample, productive Simpson clonality was calculated by taking the square root of Simpson's diversity index across productive rearrangements. As stored in TCRdb, this immuneACCESS dataset retains in-frame rearrangements with V and J assigned. A fraction of the clones does not appear; measured against another copy, unresolved V genes explain less than half of the discrepancy, and the remainder lacks a known reason. The V and J calls and clone size were taken over from that table, and D and trimming were inferred from the DNA. Recorded for this sample are 100,000 or so clones; roughly 76% of them occurred a single time. Of the sample, 8.5% to 9.5% is held by the ten largest clones.

Whole blood was collected in K2EDTA tubes by collaborating institutions according to the institutions' own protocols. For TCRbeta analysis, collaborators shipped samples in one of three forms: frozen whole blood, isolated PBMCs, or DNA extracted from either of those sample types. This receptor was taken from a woman aged 70-85 years with acute or convalescent COVID-19. Sequencing was performed on peripheral blood. The chain couples TRBV23-1 to TRBJ1-2, with TRBD1 matching 10 junction bases. Being an ORF, TRBV23-1 has a function that is uncertain. The CDR3: CANRDRGLRGYTF. The DNA reads TGCGCCAACAGGGACAGGGGTTTACGTGGCTACACCTTC.